In its sample, the clone carrying this TCR beta chain was seen a few times. This record comes from a study of glioma-infiltrating T cells. The germline CDR1 and CDR2 sequences are SGHAT and FQNNGV. Between the trimmed V and J ends, which lost 5 bases and 5 bases, there was a span of 18 bases. This CDR3 is built from 15 residues. TCR alpha and beta CDR3 regions were amplified from RNA using iRepertoire nested multiplex PCR. TCRdb called the multiplex PCR reads again in MiXCR, with one record for every CDR3 protein. The table lists roughly 100,000 distinct CDR3 sequences, around 30% of them singletons. This clonotype was obtained from a human donor with low-grade glioma or glioblastoma, undergoing nonglioma brain surgery, or in good health (not recorded which). The sequenced material came from glioma tissue, nonneoplastic brain tissue, or PBMCs (not recorded which). The gene calls are TRBV11-2 and TRBJ1-2; D is possibly TRBD1 (5 bases). In DNA, the CDR3 is TGTGCCAGCAGCCTTACCGGGACTCCCCTTTATGGCTACACCTTC. It codes for CASSLTGTPLYGYTF.